Listed here are 26 T cell receptor beta chains from one sample, sequenced in a study of T cells expressing NK-cell markers. TCRdb reworked the 5' RACE reads into one entry per CDR3 protein, no DNA. This sample carries about 430,000 distinct CDR3 sequences, with 1.4% going to the ten biggest clones. Sequencing was performed on blood T cells: a sorted CD56 or NKG2C T cell subset, CD4+ or CD8+ T cells, or bulk PBMC T cells (not recorded which). The source is a woman between 50 and 59 years old in good health.

CDR3 sequence: CASTHIHEQYF. This chain joins TRBV28 and TRBJ2-7. The CDR3 totals 11 residues. CDR1 MDHEN and CDR2 SYDVKM come from the germline V gene.

The chain carries TRBV12-3 or TRBV12-4 and TRBJ2-7; TCRdb proposes TRBD2, but this gene call is untestable without DNA. The CDR3 loop spans 15 amino acids. CDR3 loop: CASSLHLAGEEEQYF.

The V gene is TRBV6-5, the J gene TRBJ2-1; no DNA is available, so the TRBD1 call from TCRdb remains unchecked. The CDR3 totals 14 residues. Per germline, CDR1 MNHEY and CDR2 SVGAGI. CDR3 protein: CASSGWGEGNEQFF.

V gene TRBV6-1 combines with J gene TRBJ1-5; there is no DNA to check the TCRdb D call of TRBD1. Germline CDR1 is MNHNS and CDR2 is SASEGT. CDR3 length: 19 residues. This CDR3 is CASRSLKRDREWGNQPQHF.

The chain couples TRBV16 to TRBJ1-4. The germline gives CDR1 KGHSY, CDR2 FQNENV. The CDR3 extends over 15 amino acids. The chain's CDR3 is CASSQLETDNEKLFF.

The chain has TRBV2 and TRBJ2-5; without DNA, the TCRdb call of TRBD2 cannot be checked. This CDR3 region has 14 residues. Per the germline V gene, CDR1 is SNHLY and CDR2 is FYNNEI. CDR3: CASSPLGFGETQYF.

The chain recombines TRBV20-1 with TRBJ2-3; the D call of TRBD2 rests on TCRdb alone, since no DNA is present to check it. In germline, CDR1 is DFQATT, CDR2 SNEGSKA (reference sequence). The CDR3 totals 12 residues. This chain's CDR3 is CSAGSDTDTQYF.

The chain combines TRBV3-1 with TRBJ2-1. The CDR3 runs 14 residues. Germline V gene lookup returns CDR1 LGHDT and CDR2 YNNKEL (reference sequence). This CDR3 reads CASSPTNIGDEQFF.

V and J are TRBV4-1 and TRBJ1-2; TCRdb proposes TRBD1, but this gene call is untestable without DNA. CDR1 and CDR2 from the germline V gene are MGHRA and YSYEKL. The CDR3 loop spans 15 amino acids. CDR3 region: CASSQDPDPTYGYTF.

The chain recombines TRBV7-2 with TRBJ2-1; TCRdb lists TRBD2, though no DNA is available to test this call. Germline CDR1 reads SGHTA; CDR2 reads FQGNSA. The CDR3 is made up of 15 amino acids. This CDR3 is CASSLVSSSEYEQFF.

The CDR3 spells CATSGRGAQANNEQFF. The chain joins TRBV6-2 or TRBV6-3 to TRBJ2-1; checking the TCRdb D call of TRBD1 is not possible without DNA. The germline V gene encodes CDR1 MNHEY and CDR2 SVGEGT. CDR3 length: 16 amino acids.

The V call is TRBV12-3 or TRBV12-4, the J call TRBJ2-3; TCRdb calls TRBD2, which cannot be checked without DNA. The CDR3 runs to 15 residues. CDR3 protein: CASKLLASRTDTQYF.

The chain combines TRBV12-3 or TRBV12-4 with TRBJ1-2. The CDR3 spans 12 residues. CDR3 sequence: CASSFGLAGYTF.

The chain is built from TRBV6-1 and TRBJ1-1; TCRdb picks TRBD1, but there is no DNA to check that call. Germline V gene lookup returns CDR1 MNHNS and CDR2 SASEGT. This CDR3 contains 15 residues. The CDR3 reads CASSEEPTGRTEAFF.

The rearrangement links TRBV20-1 to TRBJ2-5. Germline V CDR1 and CDR2: DFQATT, SNEGSKA (reference sequence). CDR3 length equals 13 residues. This CDR3 reads CSARSEAQETQYF.

The chain joins TRBV11-3 to TRBJ2-5; with no DNA, the TCRdb D assignment of TRBD1 cannot be verified. This CDR3 comprises 15 residues. Germline CDR1 reads SGHNT; CDR2 reads YENEEA. The CDR3: CASSSRTGPGETQYF.

The chain uses TRBV5-6 and TRBJ2-4; TCRdb gives TRBD1 as the D gene, but with no DNA this cannot be confirmed. CDR3 length equals 13 residues. Germline CDR1 SGHDT, CDR2 YYEEEE. The chain's CDR3 is CASSSVGKNIQYF.

The rearrangement joins TRBV6-2 or TRBV6-3 to TRBJ2-7; TCRdb selects TRBD1, and the lack of DNA leaves this call unchecked. Germline values: CDR1 MNHEY, CDR2 SVGEGT. The CDR3 is made up of 14 amino acids. This CDR3 is CASSPWDTTYEQYF.

The rearrangement uses TRBV5-1 and TRBJ2-2; the D call of TRBD2 rests on TCRdb alone, since no DNA is present to check it. CDR3 length: 16 residues. Germline CDR1 and CDR2: SGHRS and YFSETQ. CDR3 region: CASSLDGLAGPGELFF.

This rearrangement joins TRBV12-3 or TRBV12-4 to TRBJ2-5; no DNA is available, so the TRBD2 call from TCRdb remains unchecked. The CDR3 sequence is 17 residues long. CDR3 sequence: CASSWGKRADVEETQYF.

The rearrangement joins TRBV29-1 to TRBJ2-1; TCRdb's assignment of TRBD2 cannot be checked, as there is no DNA. CDR1 and CDR2 (germline): SQVTM, ANQGSEA. This CDR3 region has 14 residues. The CDR3 here is CSGGQRTSGSEQFF.

The rearrangement uses TRBV28 and TRBJ2-7. From germline, CDR1 is MDHEN and CDR2 SYDVKM. This CDR3 has 16 amino acids. CDR3 sequence reads: CASSLWKGKSSYEQYF. The full variable domain, rest sourced from reference TRBV28 and TRBJ2-7, is DVKVTQSSRYLVKRTGEKVFLECVQDMDHENMFWYRQDPGLGLRLIYFSYDVKMKEKGDIPEGYSVSREKKERFSLILESASTNQTSMYLCASSLWKGKSSYEQYFGPGTRLTVT.

The chain carries TRBV5-4 and TRBJ1-1; lacking DNA, the TRBD1 call made by TCRdb goes unchecked. The CDR3 is made up of 13 amino acids. CDR1 is SGHNT and CDR2 is YYREEE in the germline V gene (reference sequence). The chain's CDR3 is CASSLEQGTEAFF.

The gene calls are TRBV9 and TRBJ2-6; checking the TCRdb D call of TRBD1 is not possible without DNA. This CDR3 is 15 amino acids long. CDR1 is SGDLS, CDR2 YYNGEE, per germline. CDR3 loop: CASSVRTSGANVLTF.

This chain joins TRBV27 and TRBJ1-1; TCRdb picks TRBD1, but there is no DNA to check that call. This CDR3 is 13 amino acids long. Per germline, CDR1 MNHEY and CDR2 SMNVEV (reference sequence). The CDR3 sequence: CASRGLTGLEAFF.

The rearrangement uses TRBV10-2 and TRBJ2-1; TCRdb proposes TRBD1, but this gene call is untestable without DNA. The CDR3 length is 11 residues. Germline V gene data show CDR1 as WSHSY and CDR2 as SAAADI. CDR3 sequence: CASRTVDEQFF.